This TCR beta chain was captured in a study of graft-versus-host responses after intestinal transplantation. For the study at large: Anti-thymocyte globulin induction preceded three to four years of tacrolimus and steroid maintenance in all recipients. Study-level points and caveats: Peak GvH clone levels in circulation were associated with early post-transplant HvG declines. Researchers found GvH clones in recipient marrow, and some showed up first in ileum or blood.

Trimming stripped 0 bases from V and 4 bases from J, with 8 bases between. Germline values: CDR1 LGHNA, CDR2 YSLEER. The CDR3 contains 14 residues. This clone was picked up one time. Its antigen is unknown. The protocol was immunoSEQ multiplex PCR, while the TCRdb copy is restricted to in-frame clones and leaves out a portion. The table records 41,000 or so clones, about 95% of them present only once. The specimen was unstimulated CD8+ T cells sorted from spleen or lymph node cells, collected before transplant. This TCR was recovered from a human donor who was the organ donor for an intestinal transplant. The J gene is TRBJ2-3, the V gene TRBV4-3; no clear D. The CDR3 nucleotides read TGCGCCAGCAGCCAAGATTTACTTTCAGATACGCAGTATTTT. Encoded protein: CASSQDLLSDTQYF.